This TCR beta chain was identified during a study of blood T cell repertoires in COVID-19. Study context: The analysed material was cDNA or gDNA that came from T cells, B-cell-depleted T cells, or PBMCs.

TCRdb's copy holds only in-frame clones and misses some; the assay was immunoSEQ multiplex PCR. The sample holds 200,000 or so clones; around 87% are singletons and the top ten take 3% to 3.5%. CDR3 length: 15 residues. In germline, CDR1 is SGHNT, CDR2 YYREEE (reference sequence). Between the trimmed V and J ends, which lost 3 bases and 2 bases, there was a span of 13 bases. The chain carries TRBV5-4 and TRBJ2-3; D might be TRBD2 (6 bases). Sequencing was carried out using peripheral blood. The TCR was taken from a man in his sixties with acute or convalescent COVID-19. CDR3 sequence reads: CASSSRTGDTDTQYF. The CDR3 DNA reads TGTGCCAGCAGCTCGCGGACGGGAGACACAGATACGCAGTATTTT.